This section outlines one TCR beta chain sequence together with its context. The entry originates in a study of control samples from healthy donors and cancer patients. The repertoire was sequenced with immunoSEQ multiplex PCR; TCRdb's copy has only in-frame clones and lacks some. The data contain 35,000 to 50,000 clones, about 89% of them seen just once; the ten biggest clones take up roughly a tenth. Germline V gene sequence: CDR1 SGHRS, CDR2 YFSETQ. J was trimmed by 4 bases and V by 4 bases; bases with no gene match: 3. The CDR3 runs to 13 residues. The sequenced material came from PBMCs. The rearrangement links TRBV5-1 to TRBJ1-1; TRBD1 matches 8 bases. The TCR was taken from a woman aged 60-75 years with lung cancer. CDR3 amino acids: CASSVQGGTEAFF. As DNA, the CDR3 is TGCGCCAGCAGCGTACAGGGGGGCACTGAAGCTTTCTTT.